A selection of T cell receptor beta chains follows, all from one sample in a study of cytomegalovirus exposure and HLA in healthy donors. The method was immunoSEQ multiplex PCR; TCRdb's version includes in-frame clones alone and lacks a portion of them. The table includes about 82,000 clones, roughly 72% detected once. Sequences were obtained from PBMCs. These TCRs come from a woman aged 45-60 years in good health and CMV-seropositive. The CDR3 runs from the conserved cysteine through the conserved F or W. The order of the fields is V gene, J gene, D gene, clone size, CDR3 protein. The D gene is left open where the match is weak. The listing skips clone size in some rows; elsewhere it reads once, few, many or a size class.

TRBV30	TRBJ2-7	NA	NA	CAWSSIGGYREQYF
TRBV29-1	TRBJ2-5	TRBD2	NA	CSVQTSGSETQYF
TRBV9	TRBJ1-1	NA	NA	CASSSQGEAFF
TRBV7-7	TRBJ2-1	NA	NA	CASSPPGADEQFF
TRBV11-2	TRBJ2-1	NA	once	CASSPRQVSSSYNEQFF
TRBV2	TRBJ1-5	TRBD1	NA	CASRWDRGGNQPQHF
TRBV30	TRBJ1-5	NA	NA	CAWRAPGGQPQHF
TRBV5-1	NA	NA	few	CASSASLSYEQYF
TRBV5-1	TRBJ1-1	NA	NA	CASSLSGRAEAFF
TRBV15	TRBJ1-2	NA	NA	CATSRDSVYGYTF
TRBV4-1	TRBJ2-1	TRBD1	NA	CASSHAGTGPYNEQFF
TRBV27	TRBJ2-7	NA	NA	CASRLTRDTWYEQYF
TRBV11-2	TRBJ2-1	NA	NA	CASSSTQGDEQFF
TRBV2	TRBJ2-7	TRBD2	NA	CASSMSSGKYEQYF
TRBV5-1	TRBJ2-3	NA	NA	CASIMSRGSSTDTQYF
TRBV27	TRBJ1-2	NA	NA	CASSLGKGESYGYTF
TRBV6-1	TRBJ2-7	NA	few	CASSLEGYEQYF
TRBV7-2	TRBJ1-1	TRBD1	NA	CASSFIEGAAEAFF
TRBV29-1	TRBJ2-3	TRBD2	NA	CSVGGLAGGTDTQYF
TRBV6-1	TRBJ1-2	TRBD1	NA	CASSVQGAISYGYTF
TRBV5-4	TRBJ1-5	NA	NA	CASSYIGRAGNQPQHF
TRBV5-1	TRBJ2-1	NA	once	CASSLEAASSYNEQFF
TRBV19	TRBJ1-5	NA	NA	CASNLGLSNQPQHF
TRBV2	TRBJ2-7	TRBD2	NA	CASRSSGRAYEQYF
TRBV6-6	TRBJ1-5	TRBD1	few	CAISGQGGQPQHF
TRBV25-1	TRBJ1-2	TRBD1	NA	CASSESWTGDYGYTF
TRBV18	TRBJ2-7	NA	NA	CASSPTEYEQYF
TRBV7-8	TRBJ1-5	NA	NA	CASSSLGKSQHF